The entry below gives a single TCR beta chain sequence along with its context. As handled by the study authors: Amplification of reference gene primers was used by the study to estimate nucleated cell counts. TCRdb's copy holds only in-frame clones and misses some; the assay was immunoSEQ multiplex PCR. V and J calls plus clone size are reproduced from that table; the DNA served to infer D and trimming. This table holds tens of thousands of clones, about 80% found once. The V end was cut by 5 bases, the J end by 0 bases, with 8 bases between. CDR3 length: 13 residues. Germline-derived CDR1 and CDR2 are MNHEY and SVGEGT. The sample belongs to a study of blood T cell repertoires in COVID-19. The overall study: Specimens from acute and convalescent COVID-19 originated in the United States, Italy and Spain. Sources were T cells, B-cell-depleted T cells, or PBMCs; the material itself was cDNA or gDNA.

This rearrangement joins TRBV6-2 or TRBV6-3 to TRBJ2-7; no clear D gene. The material sequenced was peripheral blood. The sequence was obtained from a man aged 25-40 years with COVID-19, enrolled during active disease. The CDR3 sequence is CASSKALSYEQYF. The DNA for the CDR3 is TGTGCCAGCAGTAAAGCCCTCTCCTACGAGCAGTACTTC.